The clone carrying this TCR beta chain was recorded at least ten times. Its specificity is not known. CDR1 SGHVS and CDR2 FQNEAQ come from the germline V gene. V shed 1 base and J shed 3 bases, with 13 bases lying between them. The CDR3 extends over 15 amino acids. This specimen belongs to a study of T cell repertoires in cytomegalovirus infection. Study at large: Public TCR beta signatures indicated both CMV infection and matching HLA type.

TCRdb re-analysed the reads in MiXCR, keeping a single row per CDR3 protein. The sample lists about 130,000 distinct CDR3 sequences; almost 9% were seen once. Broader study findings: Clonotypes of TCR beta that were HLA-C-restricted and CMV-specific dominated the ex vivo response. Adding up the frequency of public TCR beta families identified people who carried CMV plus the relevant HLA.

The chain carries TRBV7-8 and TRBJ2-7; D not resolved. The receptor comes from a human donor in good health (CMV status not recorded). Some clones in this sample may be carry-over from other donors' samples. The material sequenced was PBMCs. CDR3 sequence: CASSLEESGRYEQYF. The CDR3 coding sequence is TGTGCCAGCAGCTTAGAAGAGTCAGGCCGCTACGAGCAGTACTTC.